A selection of T cell receptor beta chains follows, all from one sample in a study of identical twins. Using its own MiXCR run on the 5' RACE reads, TCRdb lists one record per CDR3 protein. Of about 200,000 distinct CDR3 sequences listed, 6.5% are singletons. This sample also appeared in a second study, on T cells expressing NK-cell markers.

The sequenced sample consisted of CD8+ T cells sorted from blood. Receptor source: a woman aged 18-29 years in good health. Both conserved end residues are part of each CDR3. A D gene is named only where the DNA matches it firmly. Size values are once, few and many counts, or a class for expanded clones, and some rows have none.

j_call clone_size d_call v_call cdr3_nt cdr3_aa
TRBJ1-2 few NA TRBV9 TGTGCCAGCAGCGCTTCGACAATTGGGGACTATGGCTACACCTTC CASSASTIGDYGYTF
TRBJ2-7 many NA TRBV25-1 TGTGCCAGCAGTGAATCCGAAATTCGGGATTGGGTTGTCTACGAGCAGTACTTC CASSESEIRDWVVYEQYF
TRBJ2-1 NA NA TRBV5-5 TGTGCCAGCAGCTTCACCATCGAGCAGTTCTTC CASSFTIEQFF
TRBJ2-1 few NA TRBV19 TGTGCCAGTAGTATAGCGACAGCCTCCGGGAATGAGCAGTTCTTC CASSIATASGNEQFF
TRBJ1-1 NA NA TRBV4-2 TGTGCCAGCAGCCAAGAGGCAGGGTGGTTTACCACTGAAGCTTTCTTT CASSQEAGWFTTEAFF
TRBJ1-1 NA TRBD1 TRBV6-5 TGTGCCAGCAGTTACGGAACAGGGGCTGAAGCTTTCTTT CASSYGTGAEAFF
TRBJ2-3 NA TRBD2 TRBV2 TGTGCCGCCCCGGGAGGCCCCAGGAACACAGGAGATACGCAGTATTTT CAAPGGPRNTGDTQYF
TRBJ2-3 many NA TRBV12-3/TRBV12-4 TGTGCCAGTGGGGTGGATACGCAGTATTTT CASGVDTQYF
TRBJ1-1 many TRBD1 TRBV10-3 TGTGCCATCAGTTGGACAGGGGTTCTGAACACTGAAGCTTTCTTT CAISWTGVLNTEAFF
TRBJ1-2 many TRBD1 TRBV7-3 TGTGCCAGCAGCTTAACGGGGGCACAGGGGACGGCCTCTTTC CASSLTGAQGTASF
TRBJ2-2 few TRBD2 TRBV20-1 TGCAGTGCTAGAATCGATTGGCGGGAGGCCCCGAACACCGGGGAGCTGTTTTTT CSARIDWREAPNTGELFF
TRBJ1-5 many NA TRBV19 TGTGCCAGTAGGCTGGAGACCAATCAGCCCCAGCATTTT CASRLETNQPQHF
TRBJ1-5 many NA TRBV20-1 TGCAGTGCTAGAGATCTGGGGGGCAATCAGCCCCAGCATTTT CSARDLGGNQPQHF
TRBJ2-1 many NA TRBV27 TGTGCCAGCAGTTTTAGAGAGCGCTATGAGCAGTTCTTC CASSFRERYEQFF
TRBJ2-7 NA NA TRBV7-9 TGTGCCAGCAGCTTAGAGGGCACCGAGCAGTACTTC CASSLEGTEQYF
TRBJ2-1 NA TRBD2 TRBV25-1 TGTGCCAGCAGTGCCGGGACTAAAGTCAATGAGCAGTTCTTC CASSAGTKVNEQFF
TRBJ2-2 few TRBD1 TRBV27 TGTGCCAGCAGTCGCCTGACAGGGGGTGGCGGGGAGCTGTTTTTT CASSRLTGGGGELFF
TRBJ2-3 few TRBD2 TRBV29-1 TGCAGCGTTGAAAAGGGTGCGACTAGCGGGATAAATACGCAGTATTTT CSVEKGATSGINTQYF
TRBJ1-2 few TRBD1 TRBV9 TGTGCCAGCAGCGTATTTGTGACAGGGACCTATGGCTACACCTTC CASSVFVTGTYGYTF
TRBJ2-5 NA NA TRBV5-1 TGCGCCAGCTCCGAGGAGTCCCTTAACAACCAAGAGACCCAGTACTTC CASSEESLNNQETQYF
TRBJ1-1 NA TRBD1 TRBV5-1 TGCGCCAGCAGGACAGGGGCGGGATACACTGAAGCTTTCTTT CASRTGAGYTEAFF
TRBJ2-5 few NA TRBV9 TGTGCCAGCAGCCCCCCGGAAGGACAAGAGACCCAGTACTTC CASSPPEGQETQYF
TRBJ2-3 few NA TRBV14 TGTGCCAGCAGCCAAGGTGGTACGCAGTATTTT CASSQGGTQYF
TRBJ2-2 few TRBD2 TRBV29-1 TGCAGCGTTGAATTAGCGGGAGTTTCCACCGGGGAGCTGTTTTTT CSVELAGVSTGELFF
TRBJ2-7 NA TRBD1 TRBV20-1 TGCAGTGCTAGAGATAGCAGGGGGCGCGGGGACGAGCAGTACTTC CSARDSRGRGDEQYF
TRBJ2-1 many TRBD2 TRBV4-3 TGCGCCAGCAGCCAAGGGACTAGCTACAATGAGCAGTTCTTC CASSQGTSYNEQFF
TRBJ2-7 NA NA TRBV6-5 TGTGCCAGCCAGGGAAACTACGAGCAGTACTTC CASQGNYEQYF
TRBJ2-7 few NA TRBV29-1 TGCAGCGTTTGGACGGGACGCTCCTACGAGCAGTACTTC CSVWTGRSYEQYF
TRBJ1-1 few NA TRBV7-9 TGTGCCAGCGGCACGGACAGATCTGAAGCTTTCTTT CASGTDRSEAFF
TRBJ1-1 NA NA TRBV20-1 TGCAGTGCTAGAAGGGGGGGGAACACTGAAGCTTTCTTT CSARRGGNTEAFF
TRBJ2-7 many NA TRBV12-3/TRBV12-4 TGTGCCAGCAGTTATGGGTCCGAGCAGTACTTC CASSYGSEQYF
TRBJ2-5 few NA TRBV7-9 TGTGCCAGCAGCTTAGCCCTGAGGGCGTCCCAGTACTTC CASSLALRASQYF
TRBJ2-7 many TRBD2 TRBV12-3/TRBV12-4 TGTGCCAGCAGTTTAAGCCGCGGGAGGGCCTACGAGCAGTACTTC CASSLSRGRAYEQYF
TRBJ1-1 many NA TRBV25-1 TGTGCCACCCTAGGGGACAAGGCGAGGAACACTGAAGCTTTCTTT CATLGDKARNTEAFF
TRBJ2-7 few NA TRBV19 TGTGCCAGTAGTATATTTGCGTTCAGCCGGGATCCCTCCTACGAGCAGTACTTC CASSIFAFSRDPSYEQYF
TRBJ1-1 many NA TRBV27 TGTGCCAGCACCCCGGAGGGAGGGATGAACACTGAAGCTTTCTTT CASTPEGGMNTEAFF
TRBJ1-1 NA NA TRBV5-5 TGTGCCAGCAGCTTGCTACAGGGTAGGGAAGCTTTCTTT CASSLLQGREAFF
TRBJ2-2 NA TRBD2 TRBV4-3 TGCGCCAGCAGCCCGGAACCGGGACTAGTTAACACCGGGGAGCTGTTTTTT CASSPEPGLVNTGELFF
TRBJ2-4 many NA TRBV29-1 TGCAGCGTTGCCCCTCCGGCAAGTCAGTACTTC CSVAPPASQYF
TRBJ2-7 NA TRBD2 TRBV5-1 TGCGCCAGCAGCTTGGCCCCGACGGGTACTAGCGGGATTTACGAGCAGTACTTC CASSLAPTGTSGIYEQYF
TRBJ1-2 many TRBD1 TRBV7-9 TGTGCCAGCAGCTTCGGACAGGGAGGTAATGGCTACACCTTC CASSFGQGGNGYTF
TRBJ1-3 few NA TRBV12-3/TRBV12-4 TGTGCCAGCAGTTTAGTCAAGGCGTTAGCCGGAAACACCATATATTTT CASSLVKALAGNTIYF
TRBJ1-4 NA NA TRBV15 TGTGCCACCAGTGGGGAGCCTGGAACTAATGAAAAACTGTTTTTT CATSGEPGTNEKLFF
TRBJ2-2 many NA TRBV19 TGTGCCAGTAGTACCGGGTTGGCGAACACCGGGGAGCTGTTTTTT CASSTGLANTGELFF
TRBJ2-7 few NA TRBV6-2/TRBV6-3 TGTGCCAGCAGAAGGGCCTACGAGCAGTACTTC CASRRAYEQYF
TRBJ2-1 NA TRBD2 TRBV14 TGTGCCAGCGCCCCCAGCGGGGGGGGTCGTGCTGAGCAGTTCTTC CASAPSGGGRAEQFF
TRBJ1-2 NA TRBD1 TRBV7-9 TGTGCCAGCAGCTTAGCCGGGACAGAGCACTATGGCTACACCTTC CASSLAGTEHYGYTF
TRBJ2-5 few TRBD2 TRBV20-1 TGCAGTGCTAGTCTTTCGGGAGGGGCAGGAGAGACCCAGTACTTC CSASLSGGAGETQYF
TRBJ1-5 NA NA TRBV5-6 TGTGCCAGCAGCCTCGGGACAAATCAGCCCCAGCATTTT CASSLGTNQPQHF
TRBJ2-1 NA NA TRBV5-1 TGCGCCAGCAGCGGCCGGGACACCCTTTTTTACAATGAGCAGTTCTTC CASSGRDTLFYNEQFF
TRBJ1-6 few NA TRBV7-2 TGTGCCAGCAGCTATGACAACTCCTATAATTCACCCCTCCACTTT CASSYDNSYNSPLHF
TRBJ2-1 few NA TRBV5-1 TGCGCCAGCAGCACCACAGCCTACAATGAGCAGTTCTTC CASSTTAYNEQFF
TRBJ2-3 many NA TRBV12-3/TRBV12-4 TGTGCCAGCCTAAGGGGGGCGGTCACAGATACGCAGTATTTT CASLRGAVTDTQYF
TRBJ1-1 many NA TRBV12-3/TRBV12-4 TGTGCCAGCGCCAGGGGAATGAACACTGAAGCTTTCTTT CASARGMNTEAFF
TRBJ2-7 many NA TRBV10-2 TGCGCCAGCAGTGAAGGTCTCTACGAGCAGTACTTC CASSEGLYEQYF
TRBJ2-1 NA TRBD2 TRBV13 TGTGCCAGCAGCTTAACGGGAGGGGGACACAATGAGCAGTTCTTC CASSLTGGGHNEQFF
TRBJ1-2 NA NA TRBV7-9 TGTGCCAGCAGCCTTCCAGGATCCTATGGCTACACCTTC CASSLPGSYGYTF
TRBJ2-5 many NA TRBV3-1 TGTGCCAGCAGACCCCCCGGACAGGAGACCCAGTACTTC CASRPPGQETQYF